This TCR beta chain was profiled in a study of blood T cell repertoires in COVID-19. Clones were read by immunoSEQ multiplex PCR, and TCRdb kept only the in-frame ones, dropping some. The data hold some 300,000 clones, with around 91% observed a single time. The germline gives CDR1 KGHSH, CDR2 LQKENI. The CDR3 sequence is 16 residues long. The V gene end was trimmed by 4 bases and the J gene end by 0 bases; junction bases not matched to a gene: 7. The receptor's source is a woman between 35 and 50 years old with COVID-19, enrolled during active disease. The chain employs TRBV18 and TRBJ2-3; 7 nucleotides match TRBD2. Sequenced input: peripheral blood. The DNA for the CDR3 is TGTGCCAGCTCACGGGAAGCGGGGCCTAGCACAGATACGCAGTATTTT. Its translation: CASSREAGPSTDTQYF.